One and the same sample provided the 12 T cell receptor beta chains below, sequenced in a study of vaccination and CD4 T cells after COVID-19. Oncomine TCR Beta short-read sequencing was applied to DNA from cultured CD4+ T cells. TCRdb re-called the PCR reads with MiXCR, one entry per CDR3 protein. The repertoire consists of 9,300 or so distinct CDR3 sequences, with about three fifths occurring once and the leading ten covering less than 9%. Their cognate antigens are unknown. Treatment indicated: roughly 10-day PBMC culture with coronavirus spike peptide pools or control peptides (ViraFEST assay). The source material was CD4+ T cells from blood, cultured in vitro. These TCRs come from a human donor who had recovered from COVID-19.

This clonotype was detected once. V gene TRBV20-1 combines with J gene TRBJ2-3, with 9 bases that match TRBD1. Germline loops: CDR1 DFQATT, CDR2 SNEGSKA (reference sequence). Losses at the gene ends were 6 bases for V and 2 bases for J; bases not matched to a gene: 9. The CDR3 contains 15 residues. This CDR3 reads CSAEGGTGNTDTQYF. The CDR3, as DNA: TGCAGTGCCGAAGGAGGGACAGGGAACACAGATACGCAGTATTTT.

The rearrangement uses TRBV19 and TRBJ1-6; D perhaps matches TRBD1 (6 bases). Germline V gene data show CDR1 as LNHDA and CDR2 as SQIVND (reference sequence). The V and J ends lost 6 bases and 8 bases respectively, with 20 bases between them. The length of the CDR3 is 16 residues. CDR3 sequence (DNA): TGTGCCAGTAGGGTACAGGGTTGGTTTAACGATTCACCCCTCCACTTT. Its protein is CASRVQGWFNDSPLHF.

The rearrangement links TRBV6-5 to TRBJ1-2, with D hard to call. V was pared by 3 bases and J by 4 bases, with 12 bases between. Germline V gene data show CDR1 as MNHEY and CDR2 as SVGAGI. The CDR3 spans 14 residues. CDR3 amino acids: CASSYSESSYGYTF. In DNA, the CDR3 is TGTGCCAGCAGTTATTCGGAGTCCTCCTATGGCTACACCTTC.

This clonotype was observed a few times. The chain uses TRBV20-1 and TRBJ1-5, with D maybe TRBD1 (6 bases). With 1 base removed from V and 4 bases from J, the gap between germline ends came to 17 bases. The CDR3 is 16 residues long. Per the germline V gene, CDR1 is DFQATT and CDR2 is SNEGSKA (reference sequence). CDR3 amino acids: CSARGGAGWTNQPQHF. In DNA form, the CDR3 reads TGCAGTGCTAGAGGGGGGGCAGGGTGGACAAATCAGCCCCAGCATTTT.

CDR3 nucleotides: TGTGCCAGCAGTTTAGGTAGGACTAACTCCTACAATGAGCAGTTCTTC. Translating it yields CASSLGRTNSYNEQFF. The V gene is TRBV12-3 or TRBV12-4, the J gene TRBJ2-1; weak D call: TRBD2 (6 bases). The CDR3 extends over 16 amino acids. Trimming removed 1 base from V and 0 bases from J, with 10 bases in between.

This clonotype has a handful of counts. CDR3 coding DNA: TGTGCCAGCAGCTCTGGACAGTTTACCTACGAGCAGTACTTC. Its protein is CASSSGQFTYEQYF. The gene calls are TRBV5-6 and TRBJ2-7; maybe TRBD1 (6 bases). The germline V gene has CDR1 SGHDT and CDR2 YYEEEE. This CDR3 has 14 amino acids. Trimming removed 3 bases at V and 2 bases at J, with 12 bases between.

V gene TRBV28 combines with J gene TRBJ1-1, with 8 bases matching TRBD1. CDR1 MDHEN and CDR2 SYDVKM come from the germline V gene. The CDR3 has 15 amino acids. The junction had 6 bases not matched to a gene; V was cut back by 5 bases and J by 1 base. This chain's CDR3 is CASSPRTGTNTEAFF. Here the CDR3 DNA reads TGTGCCAGCAGTCCTCGGACAGGGACGAACACTGAAGCTTTCTTT.

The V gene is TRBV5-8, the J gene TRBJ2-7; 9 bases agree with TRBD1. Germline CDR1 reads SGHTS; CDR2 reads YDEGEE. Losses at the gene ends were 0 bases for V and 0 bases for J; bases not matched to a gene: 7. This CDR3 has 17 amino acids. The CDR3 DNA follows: TGTGCCAGCAGCTTGGCAGGGGGACAGGGTCTCTCCTACGAGCAGTACTTC. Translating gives CASSLAGGQGLSYEQYF.

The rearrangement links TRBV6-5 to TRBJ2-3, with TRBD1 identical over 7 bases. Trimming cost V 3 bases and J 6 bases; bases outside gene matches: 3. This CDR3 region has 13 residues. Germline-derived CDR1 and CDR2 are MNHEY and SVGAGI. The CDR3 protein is CASSYDRADTQYF. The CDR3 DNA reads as TGTGCCAGCAGTTATGACAGGGCGGATACGCAGTATTTT.

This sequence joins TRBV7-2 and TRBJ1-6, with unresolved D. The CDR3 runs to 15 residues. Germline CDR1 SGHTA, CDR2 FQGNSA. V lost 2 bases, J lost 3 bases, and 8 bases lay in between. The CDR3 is CASSLSLSYNSPLHF. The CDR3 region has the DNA TGTGCCAGCAGCTTATCGTTAAGCTATAATTCACCCCTCCACTTT.

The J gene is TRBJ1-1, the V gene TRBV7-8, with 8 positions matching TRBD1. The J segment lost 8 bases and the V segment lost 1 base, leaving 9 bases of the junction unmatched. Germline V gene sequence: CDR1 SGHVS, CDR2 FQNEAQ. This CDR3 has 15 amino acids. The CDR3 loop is CASSLGRDRSKEAFF. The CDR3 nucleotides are TGTGCCAGCAGCTTAGGCCGGGACAGGAGCAAAGAAGCTTTCTTT.

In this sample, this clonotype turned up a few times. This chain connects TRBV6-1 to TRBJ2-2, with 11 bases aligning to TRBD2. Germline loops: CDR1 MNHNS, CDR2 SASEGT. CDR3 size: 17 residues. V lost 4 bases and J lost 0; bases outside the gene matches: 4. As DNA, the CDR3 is TGTGCCAGCAGTGCGCTAGCGGGGGGATCGAACACCGGGGAGCTGTTTTTT. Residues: CASSALAGGSNTGELFF.